The T cell receptor beta chain under discussion was sequenced for a study of blood T cell repertoires in COVID-19. In the authors' workflow: Amplification from reference gene primers served as the basis for estimated nucleated cell counts. Sequencing was performed with immunoSEQ multiplex PCR; in TCRdb, only in-frame clones are kept and a portion is missing. That table supplies the V and J calls and clone size; D and trimming were determined from the DNA. The sample consists of approximately 250,000 clones, roughly 84% of them appearing once. This CDR3 has 13 amino acids. The germline V gene encodes CDR1 SGHKS and CDR2 YYEKEE (reference sequence). Between the trimmed V and J ends, which lost 0 bases and 8 bases, there was a span of 9 bases.

V gene TRBV5-5 combines with J gene TRBJ2-1, with D possibly being TRBD1 (5 bases). The sequence came from a middle-aged woman who had recovered from COVID-19. Sequenced material: peripheral blood. CDR3 residues: CASSLGQLDEQFF. CDR3 nucleotide sequence: TGTGCCAGCAGCTTGGGACAGTTAGATGAGCAGTTCTTC.